This TCR beta chain comes out of a study of relationships among human T cell subsets. Regulatory T cells were selected from positively selected CD4+ cells using anti-CD25 beads. Germline CDR1 is SGHTA and CDR2 is FQGTGA. V was shortened by 5 bases and J by 5 bases, with 18 bases between the two germline ends. CDR3 length: 15 amino acids. Semiquantitative ARM-PCR amplified T cell receptor alpha and beta CDR3 regions from mRNA. In ARM-PCR, communal superprimers followed tagged nested gene-specific primers for exponential amplification. Nested primers were removed by exonuclease before the second PCR round. MiXCR, applied by TCRdb to the multiplex PCR reads, yields one record per CDR3 protein. Found here are approximately 13,000 distinct CDR3 sequences, around 60% of them singletons; the top ten hold 2% to 2.5%.

Sequenced: Tregs sorted from blood. The chain joins TRBV7-3 to TRBJ2-5; D tentatively reads TRBD1 or TRBD2 (5 bases each). This receptor was identified in a man aged 35-49 years in good health. CDR3 DNA: TGTGCCAGCAGCCCCTTAGGGGACGGTGATGAGACCCAGTACTTC. Encoded protein: CASSPLGDGDETQYF.